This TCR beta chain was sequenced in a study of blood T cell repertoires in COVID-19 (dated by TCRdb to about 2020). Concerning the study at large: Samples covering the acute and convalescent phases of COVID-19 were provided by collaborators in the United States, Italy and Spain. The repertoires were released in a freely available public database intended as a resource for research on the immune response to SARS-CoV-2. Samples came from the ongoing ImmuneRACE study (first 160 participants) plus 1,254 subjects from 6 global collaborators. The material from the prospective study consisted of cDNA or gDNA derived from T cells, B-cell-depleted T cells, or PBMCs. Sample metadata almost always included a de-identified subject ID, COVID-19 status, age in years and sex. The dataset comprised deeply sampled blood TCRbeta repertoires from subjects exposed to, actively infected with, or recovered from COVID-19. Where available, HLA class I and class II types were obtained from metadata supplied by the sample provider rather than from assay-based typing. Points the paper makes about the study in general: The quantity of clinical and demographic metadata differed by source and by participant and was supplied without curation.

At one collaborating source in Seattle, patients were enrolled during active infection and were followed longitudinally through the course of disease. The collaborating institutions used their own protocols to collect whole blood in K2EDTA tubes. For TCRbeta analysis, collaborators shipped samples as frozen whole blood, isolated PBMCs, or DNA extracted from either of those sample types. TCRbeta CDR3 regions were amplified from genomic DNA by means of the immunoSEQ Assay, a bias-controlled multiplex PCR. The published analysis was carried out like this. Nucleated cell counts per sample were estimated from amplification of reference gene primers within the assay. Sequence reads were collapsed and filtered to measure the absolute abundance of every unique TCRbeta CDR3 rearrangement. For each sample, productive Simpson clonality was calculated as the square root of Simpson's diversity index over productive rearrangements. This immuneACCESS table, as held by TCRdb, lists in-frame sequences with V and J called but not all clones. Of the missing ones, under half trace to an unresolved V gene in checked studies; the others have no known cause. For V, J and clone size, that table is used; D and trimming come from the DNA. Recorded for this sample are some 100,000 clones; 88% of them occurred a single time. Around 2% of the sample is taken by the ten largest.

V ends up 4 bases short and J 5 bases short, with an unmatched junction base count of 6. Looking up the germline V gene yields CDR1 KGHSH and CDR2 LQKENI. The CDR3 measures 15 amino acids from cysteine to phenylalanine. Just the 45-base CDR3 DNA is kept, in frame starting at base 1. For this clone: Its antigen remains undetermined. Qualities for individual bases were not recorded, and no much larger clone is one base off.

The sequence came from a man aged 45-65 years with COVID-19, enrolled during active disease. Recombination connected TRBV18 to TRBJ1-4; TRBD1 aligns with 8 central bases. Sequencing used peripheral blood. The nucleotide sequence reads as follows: TGTGCCAGCTCACGGACAGGGCTCCCCAATGAAAAACTGTTTTTT. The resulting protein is CASSRTGLPNEKLFF.